A selection of T cell receptor beta chains follows, all from one sample in a study of control samples from healthy donors and cancer patients. The table came from immunoSEQ multiplex PCR; TCRdb's copy has only in-frame clones and leaves some out. The sample gives 150,000 or so clones, about 90% of which show up once; nearly 5% is in the top ten. The sample consisted of blood. All receptors come from a woman aged 25-40 years in good health. Each CDR3 is given with its conserved first and last residue. Each record gives: J gene, V gene, CDR3 protein.

TRBJ2-3 TRBV27 CASTTPGDTDTQYF
TRBJ1-6 TRBV6-5 CASNHRPGQGVHF
TRBJ1-2 TRBV2 CASRGTGWALTSLGYTF
TRBJ2-5 TRBV3-1/TRBV3-2 CASSRSGGEETQYF
TRBJ2-5 TRBV4-1 CASSHGQGGGETQYF
TRBJ2-7 TRBV7-2 CASSLARIRTREADEQYF
TRBJ2-5 TRBV5-1 CASSSQETQYF
TRBJ1-6 TRBV28 CASTWGVRNSPLHF
TRBJ1-1 TRBV18 CASSQNTGENTEAFF
TRBJ1-2 TRBV30 CAWSGPGLGDGYTF
TRBJ2-6 TRBV25-1 CASSPRQGAISGANVLTF
TRBJ2-5 TRBV6-5 CASADASPGTQYF
TRBJ2-3 TRBV14 CASSQRTGLTDTQYF
TRBJ1-5 TRBV25-1 CASSEYGTNQPQHF